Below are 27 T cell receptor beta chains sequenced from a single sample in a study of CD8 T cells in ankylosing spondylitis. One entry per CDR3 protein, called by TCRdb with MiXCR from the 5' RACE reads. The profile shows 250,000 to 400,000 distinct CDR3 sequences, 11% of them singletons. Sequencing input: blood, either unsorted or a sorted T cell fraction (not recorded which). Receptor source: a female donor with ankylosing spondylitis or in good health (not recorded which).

Written as DNA, the CDR3 is TGCAGTGCTATGACTAGCGGGAGAGCTTACAATGAGCAGTTCTTC. It yields the protein CSAMTSGRAYNEQFF. The chain uses TRBV20-1 and TRBJ2-1; TRBD2 matches at 12 bases. CDR1 is DFQATT, CDR2 SNEGSKA, per germline (reference sequence). The V segment lost 4 bases and the J segment 4 bases; nucleotides outside the gene matches: 5. The CDR3 loop spans 15 amino acids.

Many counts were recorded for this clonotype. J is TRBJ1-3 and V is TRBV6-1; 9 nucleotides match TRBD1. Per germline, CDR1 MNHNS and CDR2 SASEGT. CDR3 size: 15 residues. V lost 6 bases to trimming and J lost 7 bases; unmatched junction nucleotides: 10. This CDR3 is CASSELQGAGNTIYF. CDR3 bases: TGTGCCAGCAGCGAACTACAGGGGGCGGGGAACACCATATATTTT.

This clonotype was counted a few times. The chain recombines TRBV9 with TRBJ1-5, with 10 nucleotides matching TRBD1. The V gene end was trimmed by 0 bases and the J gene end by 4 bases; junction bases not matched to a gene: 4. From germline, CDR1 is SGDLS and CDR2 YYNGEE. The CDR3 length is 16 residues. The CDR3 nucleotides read TGTGCCAGCAGCGTAGGGACAGGGGGTGTGAATCAGCCCCAGCATTTT. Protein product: CASSVGTGGVNQPQHF. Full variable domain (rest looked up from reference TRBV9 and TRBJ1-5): DSGVTQTPKHLITATGQRVTLRCSPRSGDLSVYWYQQSLDQGLQFLIQYYNGEERAKGNILERFSAQQFPDLHSELNLSSLELGDSALYFCASSVGTGGVNQPQHFGDGTRLSIL.

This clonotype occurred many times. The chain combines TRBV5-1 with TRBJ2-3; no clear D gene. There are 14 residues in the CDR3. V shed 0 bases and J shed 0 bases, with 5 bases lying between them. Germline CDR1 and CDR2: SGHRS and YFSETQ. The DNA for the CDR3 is TGCGCCAGCAGCTTGGGGCCCAGCACAGATACGCAGTATTTT. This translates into CASSLGPSTDTQYF.

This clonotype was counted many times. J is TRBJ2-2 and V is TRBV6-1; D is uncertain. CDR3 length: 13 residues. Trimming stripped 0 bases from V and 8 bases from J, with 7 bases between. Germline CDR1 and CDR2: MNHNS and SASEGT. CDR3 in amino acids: CASSEARFGELFF. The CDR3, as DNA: TGTGCCAGCAGTGAAGCGAGGTTTGGGGAGCTGTTTTTT.

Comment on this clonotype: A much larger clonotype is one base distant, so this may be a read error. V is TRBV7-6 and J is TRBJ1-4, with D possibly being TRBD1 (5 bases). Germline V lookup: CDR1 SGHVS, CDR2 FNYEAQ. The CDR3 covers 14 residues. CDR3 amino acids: CASSRVGENEKLIF. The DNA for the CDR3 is TGTGCCAGCAGCAGAGTAGGGGAAAATGAAAAACTGATTTTT.

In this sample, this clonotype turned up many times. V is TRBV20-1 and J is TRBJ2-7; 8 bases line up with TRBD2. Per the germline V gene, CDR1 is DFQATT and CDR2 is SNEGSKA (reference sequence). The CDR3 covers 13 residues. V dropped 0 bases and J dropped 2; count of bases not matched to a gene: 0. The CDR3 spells CSARELAAYEQYF. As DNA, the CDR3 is TGCAGTGCTAGAGAACTAGCGGCCTACGAGCAGTACTTC.

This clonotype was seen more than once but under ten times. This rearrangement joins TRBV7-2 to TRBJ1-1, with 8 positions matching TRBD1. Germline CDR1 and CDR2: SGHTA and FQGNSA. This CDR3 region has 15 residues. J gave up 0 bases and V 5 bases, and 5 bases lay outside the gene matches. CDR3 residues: CASSRTGNLNTEAFF. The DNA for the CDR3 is TGTGCCAGCAGCCGGACAGGGAATCTGAACACTGAAGCTTTCTTT.

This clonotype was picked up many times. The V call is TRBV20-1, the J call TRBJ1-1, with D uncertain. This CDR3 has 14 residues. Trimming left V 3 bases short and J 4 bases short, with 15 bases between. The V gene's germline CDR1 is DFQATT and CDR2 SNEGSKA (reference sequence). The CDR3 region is CSASGEREATEAFF. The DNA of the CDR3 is TGCAGTGCTAGCGGGGAAAGGGAGGCCACTGAAGCTTTCTTT.

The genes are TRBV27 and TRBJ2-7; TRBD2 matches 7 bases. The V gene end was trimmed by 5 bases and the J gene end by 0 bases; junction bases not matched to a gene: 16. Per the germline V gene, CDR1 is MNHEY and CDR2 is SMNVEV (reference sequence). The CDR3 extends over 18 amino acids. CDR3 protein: CASSPTLNPGLYSYEQYF. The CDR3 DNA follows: TGTGCCAGCAGTCCAACCTTGAACCCGGGACTATACTCCTACGAGCAGTACTTC.

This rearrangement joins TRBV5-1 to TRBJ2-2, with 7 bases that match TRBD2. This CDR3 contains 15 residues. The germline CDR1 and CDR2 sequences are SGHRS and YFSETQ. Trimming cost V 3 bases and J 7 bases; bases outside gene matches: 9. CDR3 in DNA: TGCGCCAGCAGCTCGGGAGCGGGGATAGGCGGGGAGCTGTTTTTT. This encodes CASSSGAGIGGELFF.

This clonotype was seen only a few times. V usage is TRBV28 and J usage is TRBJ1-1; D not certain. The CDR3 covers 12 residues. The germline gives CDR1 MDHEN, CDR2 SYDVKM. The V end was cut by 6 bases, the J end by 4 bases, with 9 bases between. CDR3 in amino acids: CASRQTGTEAFF. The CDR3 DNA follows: TGTGCCAGCAGACAGACGGGCACTGAAGCTTTCTTT.

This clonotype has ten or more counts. CDR3 loop: CASSFVARQEAFF. The CDR3 nucleotides read TGTGCCAGCAGTTTTGTTGCCCGCCAGGAAGCTTTCTTT. The V and J genes are TRBV12-3 or TRBV12-4 and TRBJ1-1; D gene uncertain. The V and J ends lost 3 bases and 8 bases respectively, with 13 bases between them. The CDR3 length is 13 residues.

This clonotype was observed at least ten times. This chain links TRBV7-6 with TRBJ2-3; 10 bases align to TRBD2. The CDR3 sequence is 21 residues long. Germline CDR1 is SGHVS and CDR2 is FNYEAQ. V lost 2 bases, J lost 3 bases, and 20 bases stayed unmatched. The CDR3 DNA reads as TGTGCCAGCAGCTTACCCCAAGGCTCTAGCGGGAGATGGTTCAGTACAGATACGCAGTATTTT. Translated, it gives CASSLPQGSSGRWFSTDTQYF.

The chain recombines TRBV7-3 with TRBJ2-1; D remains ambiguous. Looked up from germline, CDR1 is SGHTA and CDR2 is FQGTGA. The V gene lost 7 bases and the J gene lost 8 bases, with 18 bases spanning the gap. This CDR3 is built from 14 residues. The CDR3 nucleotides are TGTGCCAGCACCCAGAGTGCAGGCTCCCATGAGCAGTTCTTC. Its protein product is CASTQSAGSHEQFF.

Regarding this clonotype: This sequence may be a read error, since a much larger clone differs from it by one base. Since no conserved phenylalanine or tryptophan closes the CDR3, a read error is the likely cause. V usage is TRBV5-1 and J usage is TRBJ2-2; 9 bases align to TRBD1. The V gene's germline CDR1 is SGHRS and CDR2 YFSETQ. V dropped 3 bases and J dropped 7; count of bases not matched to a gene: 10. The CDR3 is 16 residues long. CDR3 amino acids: CASSSIGTGSNGELFS. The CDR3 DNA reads TGCGCCAGCAGCTCTATTGGGACAGGGTCTAACGGGGAGCTGTTTTCT.

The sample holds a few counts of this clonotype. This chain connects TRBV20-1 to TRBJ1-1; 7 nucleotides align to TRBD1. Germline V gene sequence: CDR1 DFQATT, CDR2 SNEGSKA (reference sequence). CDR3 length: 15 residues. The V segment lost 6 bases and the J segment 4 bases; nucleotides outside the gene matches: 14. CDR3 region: CSAQRQGSRSTEAFF. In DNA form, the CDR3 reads TGCAGTGCCCAGAGACAGGGCTCGAGGAGCACTGAAGCTTTCTTT.

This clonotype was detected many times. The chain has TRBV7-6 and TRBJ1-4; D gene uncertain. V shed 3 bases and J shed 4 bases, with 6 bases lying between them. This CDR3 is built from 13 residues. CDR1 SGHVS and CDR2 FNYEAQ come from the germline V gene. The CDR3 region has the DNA TGTGCCAGCAGCTTTAGGCTTAATGAAAAACTGTTTTTT. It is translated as CASSFRLNEKLFF.

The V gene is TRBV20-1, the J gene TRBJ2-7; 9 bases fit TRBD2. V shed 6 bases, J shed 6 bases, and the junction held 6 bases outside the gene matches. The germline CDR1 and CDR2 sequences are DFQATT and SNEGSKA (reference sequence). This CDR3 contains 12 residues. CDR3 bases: TGCAGTGCAAGAAGACTAGCGGTCGAGCAGTACTTC. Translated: CSARRLAVEQYF.

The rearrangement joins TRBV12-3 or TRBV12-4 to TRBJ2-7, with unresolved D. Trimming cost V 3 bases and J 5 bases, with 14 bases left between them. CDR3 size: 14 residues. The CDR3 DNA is TGTGCCAGCAGTTTGTCGGCTCCACGCCACGAGCAGTACTTC. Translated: CASSLSAPRHEQYF.

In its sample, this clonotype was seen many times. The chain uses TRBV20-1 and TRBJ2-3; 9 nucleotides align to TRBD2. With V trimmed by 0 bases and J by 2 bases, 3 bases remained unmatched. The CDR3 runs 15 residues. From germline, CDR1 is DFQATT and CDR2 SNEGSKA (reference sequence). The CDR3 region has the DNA TGCAGTGCTAGAGATTCTAGCGGGGTCACAGATACGCAGTATTTT. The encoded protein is CSARDSSGVTDTQYF.

CDR3: CASRATGDRNEKLFF. For the CDR3, the DNA is TGTGCCAGCAGAGCGACAGGGGATCGGAATGAAAAACTGTTTTTT. The chain joins TRBV2 to TRBJ1-4; 8 nucleotides agree with TRBD1. CDR1 and CDR2 (germline): SNHLY, FYNNEI. The CDR3 has 15 residues. The junction had 8 bases not matched to a gene; V was cut back by 6 bases and J by 5 bases.

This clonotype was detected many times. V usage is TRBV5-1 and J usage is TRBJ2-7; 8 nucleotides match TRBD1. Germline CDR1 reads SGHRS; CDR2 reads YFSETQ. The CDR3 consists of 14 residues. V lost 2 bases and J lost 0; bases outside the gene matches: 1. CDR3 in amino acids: CASSFGTGSYEQYF. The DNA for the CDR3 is TGCGCCAGCAGCTTCGGGACAGGCTCCTACGAGCAGTACTTC.

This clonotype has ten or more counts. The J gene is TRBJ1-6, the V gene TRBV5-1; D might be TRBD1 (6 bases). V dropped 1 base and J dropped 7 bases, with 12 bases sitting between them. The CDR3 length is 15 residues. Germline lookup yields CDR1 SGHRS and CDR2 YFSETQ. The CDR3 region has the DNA TGCGCCAGCAGCTTGATCAGGGGAGAGAATTCACCCCTCCACTTT. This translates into CASSLIRGENSPLHF.

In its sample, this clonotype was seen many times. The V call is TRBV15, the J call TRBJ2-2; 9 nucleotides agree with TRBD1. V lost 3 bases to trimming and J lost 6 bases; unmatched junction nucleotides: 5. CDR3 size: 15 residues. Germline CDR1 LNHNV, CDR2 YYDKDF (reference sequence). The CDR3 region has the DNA TGTGCCACCAGCAGGGACAGGGGAGGGTCCGGGGAGCTGTTTTTT. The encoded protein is CATSRDRGGSGELFF.

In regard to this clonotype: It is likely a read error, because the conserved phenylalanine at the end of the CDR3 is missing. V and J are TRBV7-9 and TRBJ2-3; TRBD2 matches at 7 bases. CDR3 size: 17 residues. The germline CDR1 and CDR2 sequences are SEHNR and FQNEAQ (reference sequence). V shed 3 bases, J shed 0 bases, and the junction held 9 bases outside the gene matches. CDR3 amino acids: CASSFSAGLPSTDTQYY. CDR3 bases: TGTGCCAGCAGCTTTTCAGCGGGGCTTCCTAGCACAGATACGCAGTATTAT.

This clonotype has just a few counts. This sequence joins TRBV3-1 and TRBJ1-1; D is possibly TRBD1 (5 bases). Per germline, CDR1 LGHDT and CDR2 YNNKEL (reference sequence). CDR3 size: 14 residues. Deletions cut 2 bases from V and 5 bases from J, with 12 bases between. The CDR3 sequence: CASSQPRGGTEAFF. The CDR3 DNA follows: TGTGCCAGCAGCCAACCACGGGGGGGGACTGAAGCTTTCTTT.